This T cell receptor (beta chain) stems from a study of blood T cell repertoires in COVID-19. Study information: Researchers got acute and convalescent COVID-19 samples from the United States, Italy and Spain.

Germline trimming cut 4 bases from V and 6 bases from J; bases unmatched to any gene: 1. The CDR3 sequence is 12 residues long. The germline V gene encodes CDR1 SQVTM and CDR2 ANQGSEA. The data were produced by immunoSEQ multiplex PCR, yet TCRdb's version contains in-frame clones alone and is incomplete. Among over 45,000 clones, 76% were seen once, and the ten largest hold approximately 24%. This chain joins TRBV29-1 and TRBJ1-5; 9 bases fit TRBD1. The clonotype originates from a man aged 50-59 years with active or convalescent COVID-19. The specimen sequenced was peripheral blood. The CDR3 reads CSVGQGGQPQHF. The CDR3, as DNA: TGCAGCGTTGGACAGGGGGGTCAGCCCCAGCATTTT.